Described below is a single T cell receptor (beta chain) sequence and its context. This sample includes further DNA sequences coding for the same CDR3. This sample is drawn from a study of shared T cell receptors in the human thymus. Sequencing was performed with immunoSEQ multiplex PCR; in TCRdb, only in-frame clones are kept and a portion is missing. Of around 340,000 clones listed, more than 85% are singletons. V was shortened by 3 bases and J by 2 bases, with 11 bases between the two germline ends. The germline V gene has CDR1 WSHSY and CDR2 SAAADI. This CDR3 comprises 14 residues. The clonotype originates from a human donor. This sequence joins TRBV10-2 and TRBJ2-7, with D unresolved. The source material was thymocytes. The CDR3 loop reads CASSDRLAAYEQYF. The CDR3 bases are TGCGCCAGCAGTGATCGACTCGCCGCCTACGAGCAGTACTTC.